One sample yielded the 20 T cell receptor beta chains listed below, sequenced in a study of cytomegalovirus exposure and HLA in healthy donors. Assay used: immunoSEQ multiplex PCR; TCRdb lists only in-frame clones, some missing. Of roughly 260,000 clones detected, 90% appear once; the ten largest clones hold more than 0.35%. Sample: PBMCs. The source of these receptors is a woman aged 18 to 35 in good health and CMV-seronegative.

The chain links TRBV4-1 to TRBJ2-1; 7 positions agree with TRBD2. With 3 bases clipped from V and 6 bases from J, the junction kept 2 bases outside the gene matches. CDR3 length: 13 amino acids. Germline V gene sequence: CDR1 MGHRA, CDR2 YSYEKL. CDR3 DNA sequence: TGCGCCAGCAGCCATACGGGGGGCAATGAGCAGTTCTTC. Translated, it gives CASSHTGGNEQFF.

The chain recombines TRBV29-1 with TRBJ2-5; the D gene is possibly TRBD1 (5 bases). From germline, CDR1 is SQVTM and CDR2 ANQGSEA. The CDR3 contains 15 residues. Trimming stripped 6 bases from V and 5 bases from J, with 22 bases between. In nucleotides, the CDR3 is TGCAGCGTCCCCCTCGAGGCAGGGCTTGGGGAGACCCAGTACTTC. Residues: CSVPLEAGLGETQYF.

The chain recombines TRBV2 with TRBJ2-3; D is unclear. V gave up 6 bases and J gave up 0 bases, with 13 bases separating them. This CDR3 comprises 15 residues. Per germline, CDR1 SNHLY and CDR2 FYNNEI. The CDR3 DNA follows: TGTGCCAGCAGGGTAGACTCAACTAGCACAGATACGCAGTATTTT. The encoded protein is CASRVDSTSTDTQYF.

The chain has TRBV7-7 and TRBJ1-1; possibly TRBD1 for D (6 bases). CDR3 length equals 14 residues. V dropped 2 bases and J dropped 6 bases, with 13 bases sitting between them. The germline CDR1 and CDR2 sequences are SSHAT and FNYEAQ (reference sequence). The DNA for the CDR3 is TGTGCCAGCAGCTTATATGCAGGGGACGCTGAAGCTTTCTTT. This translates into CASSLYAGDAEAFF. The full variable domain, completed using reference TRBV7-7 and TRBJ1-1, is GAGVSQSPRYKVTKRGQDVTLRCDPISSHATLYWYQQALGQGPEFLTYFNYEAQPDKSGLPSDRFSAERPEGSISTLTIQRTEQRDSAMYRCASSLYAGDAEAFFGQGTRLTVV.

The count of this clone is one. The CDR3 DNA reads as TGTGCCAGCAGCTTTTGGGTTCAGGGGCCCAAAGCCGCTGAAGCTTTCTTT. It specifies CASSFWVQGPKAAEAFF. The gene calls are TRBV7-9 and TRBJ1-1; weak D call: TRBD1 (6 bases). Trimming stripped 3 bases from V and 6 bases from J, with 23 bases between. Per germline, CDR1 SEHNR and CDR2 FQNEAQ (reference sequence). CDR3 length equals 17 residues.

The V and J genes are TRBV9 and TRBJ1-1; tentative D call: TRBD1 (5 bases). Trimming took 2 bases from V and 1 from J, leaving 9 bases between them. CDR3 size: 14 residues. Germline lookup yields CDR1 SGDLS and CDR2 YYNGEE. The CDR3 protein is CASSVKDRNTEAFF. CDR3 nucleotides: TGTGCCAGCAGCGTCAAAGACAGGAACACTGAAGCTTTCTTT.

V is TRBV30 and J is TRBJ1-6; D gene uncertain. This CDR3 comprises 15 residues. Germline V gives CDR1 GTSNPN, CDR2 SVGIG (reference sequence). Deletions cut 5 bases from V and 8 bases from J, with 19 bases between. CDR3 coding DNA: TGTGCCTGGGTCCTAGGCCGTCCCGCGGATTCACCCCTCCACTTT. Protein product: CAWVLGRPADSPLHF.

This clone was recorded once. The CDR3 sequence: CASSLMGLNTEAFF. The CDR3 DNA follows: TGTGCCAGCAGTTTAATGGGACTTAACACTGAAGCTTTCTTT. The chain is built from TRBV28 and TRBJ1-1; TRBD1 might be the D (5 bases). V was pared by 2 bases and J by 2 bases, with 9 bases between. Germline loops: CDR1 MDHEN, CDR2 SYDVKM. The CDR3 has 14 amino acids.

CDR3 in amino acids: CASMRSDRAPNQPQHF. The CDR3 DNA reads TGTGCCAGTATGCGAAGTGACAGGGCCCCAAATCAGCCCCAGCATTTT. The rearrangement joins TRBV19 to TRBJ1-5, with 7 bases identical to TRBD1. The CDR3 has 16 residues. V shed 7 bases, J shed 4 bases, and the junction held 13 bases outside the gene matches. Germline CDR1 and CDR2: LNHDA and SQIVND (reference sequence).

The chain carries TRBV10-2 and TRBJ1-1; 7 nucleotides agree with TRBD1. In germline, CDR1 is WSHSY, CDR2 SAAADI. The CDR3 is made up of 16 amino acids. J gave up 1 base and V 0 bases, and 5 bases lay outside the gene matches. CDR3 coding DNA: TGCGCCAGCAGTGAGTCTGGGGACAGAGGGAACACTGAAGCTTTCTTT. This codes for CASSESGDRGNTEAFF.

The table lists this clone with a count of one. The chain is built from TRBV28 and TRBJ1-2, with TRBD1 matching over 9 bases. The CDR3 extends over 15 amino acids. CDR1 MDHEN and CDR2 SYDVKM come from the germline V gene. V shed 5 bases and J 4 bases; nucleotides not matched to a gene: 8. The CDR3 region has the DNA TGTGCCAGCAGTCCATCAGGGACAGGGCTCTATGGCTACACCTTC. It translates to CASSPSGTGLYGYTF.

The V call is TRBV4-1, the J call TRBJ1-3; 8 nucleotides align to TRBD1. CDR3 size: 16 residues. The J segment lost 0 bases and the V segment lost 4 bases, leaving 5 bases of the junction unmatched. Germline V gene sequence: CDR1 MGHRA, CDR2 YSYEKL. This chain's CDR3 is CASSLRQGISGNTIYF. As DNA, the CDR3 is TGCGCCAGCAGCCTACGACAGGGGATCTCTGGAAACACCATATATTTT.

This sequence joins TRBV5-1 and TRBJ1-2; a weak D match, TRBD1 (6 bases). CDR1 is SGHRS and CDR2 is YFSETQ in the germline V gene. CDR3 length: 16 amino acids. V was clipped by 0 bases and J by 4 bases, with 16 bases between them. CDR3 DNA sequence: TGCGCCAGCAGCTTGGCCCGGGACACCAACACCTATGGCTACACCTTC. This encodes CASSLARDTNTYGYTF.

This sequence joins TRBV9 and TRBJ2-7, with a tentative D call TRBD1 (6 bases). V gave up 3 bases and J gave up 2 bases, with 12 bases separating them. Germline V gene data show CDR1 as SGDLS and CDR2 as YYNGEE. The CDR3 is made up of 14 amino acids. The CDR3 region is CASSEGPGAYEQYF. CDR3 DNA sequence: TGTGCCAGCAGCGAGGGGCCAGGGGCCTACGAGCAGTACTTC.

J is TRBJ2-7 and V is TRBV11-1; D may be TRBD2 (5 bases). This CDR3 has 14 amino acids. Trimming cost V 5 bases and J 0 bases, with 11 bases left between them. Looked up from germline, CDR1 is SGHAT and CDR2 is FQDESV (reference sequence). The CDR3 here is CASSLGLLSYEQYV. The CDR3 DNA reads TGTGCCAGCAGCCTAGGACTCCTCTCCTACGAGCAGTACGTC.

This chain links TRBV7-2 with TRBJ2-3, with D maybe TRBD1 (5 bases). The V and J ends lost 4 bases and 3 bases respectively, with 14 bases between them. Germline-derived CDR1 and CDR2 are SGHTA and FQGNSA. The CDR3 is 15 residues long. The CDR3 protein is CASSYQGVTTDTQYF. The CDR3 region has the DNA TGTGCCAGCAGCTATCAAGGGGTTACGACAGATACGCAGTATTTT.

In the case of this clone: Its ends do not fully match the called genes, so a read error is possible. The chain is built from TRBV2 and TRBJ1-2; 8 positions match TRBD1. The length of the CDR3 is 10 residues. The germline V gene encodes CDR1 SNHLY and CDR2 FYNNEI. Here the CDR3 reads CASREDRVAF. The DNA for the CDR3 is TGTGCCAGCAGGGAGGACAGGGTCGCCTTC.

V and J are TRBV6-5 and TRBJ1-1; 7 nucleotides line up with TRBD1. The junction had 9 bases not matched to a gene; V was cut back by 4 bases and J by 4 bases. Germline CDR1 and CDR2: MNHEY and SVGAGI. CDR3 size: 15 residues. The CDR3 loop reads CASSSRTGDPTEAFF. CDR3 sequence (DNA): TGTGCCAGCAGTTCTCGGACAGGAGACCCCACTGAAGCTTTCTTT.

This chain connects TRBV6-5 to TRBJ2-1; 10 positions agree with TRBD2. Germline V lookup: CDR1 MNHEY, CDR2 SVGAGI. The CDR3 loop spans 16 amino acids. Trimming at V came to 1 base and at J to 5 bases, leaving 5 bases not matched to a gene. The CDR3 DNA reads as TGTGCCAGCAGTTACTGGGCTAGCGGGGGCAACAATGAGCAGTTCTTC. This codes for CASSYWASGGNNEQFF.

The chain uses TRBV25-1 and TRBJ1-4; possible D gene TRBD1, 5 bases. The length of the CDR3 is 15 residues. Deletions cut 3 bases from V and 0 bases from J, with 8 bases between. Germline V gene sequence: CDR1 MGHDK, CDR2 SYGVNS. The DNA of the CDR3 is TGTGCCAGCAGTGAGGGGGGTGCAACTAATGAAAAACTGTTTTTT. Translation: CASSEGGATNEKLFF.